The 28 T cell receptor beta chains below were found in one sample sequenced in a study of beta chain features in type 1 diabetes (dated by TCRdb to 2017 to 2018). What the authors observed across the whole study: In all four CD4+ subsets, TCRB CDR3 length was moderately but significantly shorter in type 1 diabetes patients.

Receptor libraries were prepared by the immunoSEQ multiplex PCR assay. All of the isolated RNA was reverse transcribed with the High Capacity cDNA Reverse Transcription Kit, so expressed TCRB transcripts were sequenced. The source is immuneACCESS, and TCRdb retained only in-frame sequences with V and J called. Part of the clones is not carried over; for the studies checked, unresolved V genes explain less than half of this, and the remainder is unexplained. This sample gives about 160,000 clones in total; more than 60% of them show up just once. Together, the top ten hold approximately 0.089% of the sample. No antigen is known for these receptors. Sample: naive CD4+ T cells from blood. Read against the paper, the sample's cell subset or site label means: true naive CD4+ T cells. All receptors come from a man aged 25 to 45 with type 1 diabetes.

The CDR3 region is CSAGTAVNTEAFF. Written as DNA, the CDR3 is TGCAGCGCGGGGACGGCGGTGAACACTGAAGCTTTCTTT. The chain carries TRBV29-1 and TRBJ1-1; possible D gene TRBD1, 5 bases. CDR3 length: 13 residues. Trimming cost V 7 bases and J 0 bases, with 12 bases left between them. Germline loops: CDR1 SQVTM, CDR2 ANQGSEA.

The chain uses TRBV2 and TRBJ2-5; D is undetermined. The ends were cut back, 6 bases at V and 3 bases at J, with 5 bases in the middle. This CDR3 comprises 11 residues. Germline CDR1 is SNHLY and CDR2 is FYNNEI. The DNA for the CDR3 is TGTGCCAGCAGCCGAAAAGAGACCCAGTACTTC. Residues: CASSRKETQYF.

The CDR3 loop is CASSYSLLGGRETQYF. Written as DNA, the CDR3 is TGTGCCAGCAGTTACTCACTCTTAGGGGGGCGAGAGACCCAGTACTTC. The gene calls are TRBV6-5 and TRBJ2-5; either TRBD1 or TRBD2 may fit D (6 bases each). Per the germline V gene, CDR1 is MNHEY and CDR2 is SVGAGI. V was cut by 0 bases and J by 4 bases, with 15 bases left in between. CDR3 length: 16 amino acids.

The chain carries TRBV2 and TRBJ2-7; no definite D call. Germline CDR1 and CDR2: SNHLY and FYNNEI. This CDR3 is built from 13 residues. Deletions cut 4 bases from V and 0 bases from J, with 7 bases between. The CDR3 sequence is CASSAVSSYEQYF. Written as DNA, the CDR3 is TGTGCCAGCAGTGCGGTCAGCTCCTACGAGCAGTACTTC.

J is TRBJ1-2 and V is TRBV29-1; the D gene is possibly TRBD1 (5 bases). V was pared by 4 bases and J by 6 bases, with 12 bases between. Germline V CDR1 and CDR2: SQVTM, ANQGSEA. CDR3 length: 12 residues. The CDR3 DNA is TGCAGCGTTGCCAGGGAGATTCATGGCTACACCTTC. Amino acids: CSVAREIHGYTF.

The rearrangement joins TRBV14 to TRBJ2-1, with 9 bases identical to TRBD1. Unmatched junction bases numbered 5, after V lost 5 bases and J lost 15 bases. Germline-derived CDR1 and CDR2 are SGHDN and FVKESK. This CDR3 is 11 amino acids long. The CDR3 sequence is CASSVRDRVFF. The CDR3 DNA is TGTGCCAGCAGCGTCCGGGACAGGGTGTTCTTC.

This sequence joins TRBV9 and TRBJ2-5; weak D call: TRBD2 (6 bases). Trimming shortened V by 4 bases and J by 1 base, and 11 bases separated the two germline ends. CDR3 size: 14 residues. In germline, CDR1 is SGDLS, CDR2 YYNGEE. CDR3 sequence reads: CASSPPGGQETQYF. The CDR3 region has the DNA TGTGCCAGCAGCCCCCCCGGGGGCCAAGAGACCCAGTACTTC.

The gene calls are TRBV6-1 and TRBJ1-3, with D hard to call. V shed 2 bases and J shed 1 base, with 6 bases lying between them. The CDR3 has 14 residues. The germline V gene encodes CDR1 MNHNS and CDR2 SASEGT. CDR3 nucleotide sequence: TGTGCCAGCAGTGAAATGGGATCTGGAAACACCATATATTTT. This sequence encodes CASSEMGSGNTIYF.

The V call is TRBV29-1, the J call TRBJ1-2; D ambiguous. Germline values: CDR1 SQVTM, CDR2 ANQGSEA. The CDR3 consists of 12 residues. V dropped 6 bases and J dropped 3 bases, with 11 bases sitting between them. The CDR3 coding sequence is TGCAGCGTCCCCAGTATGTACTATGGCTACACCTTC. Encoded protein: CSVPSMYYGYTF.

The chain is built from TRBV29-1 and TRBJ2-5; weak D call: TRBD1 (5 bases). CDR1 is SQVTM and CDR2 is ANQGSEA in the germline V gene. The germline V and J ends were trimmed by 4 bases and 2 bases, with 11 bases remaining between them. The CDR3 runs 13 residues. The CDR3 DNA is TGCAGCGTTGTATTTACAGGACAAGAGACCCAGTACTTC. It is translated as CSVVFTGQETQYF.

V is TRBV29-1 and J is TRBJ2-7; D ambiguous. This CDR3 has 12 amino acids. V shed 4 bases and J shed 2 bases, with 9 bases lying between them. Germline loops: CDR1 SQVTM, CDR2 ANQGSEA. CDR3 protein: CSVVESTYEQYF. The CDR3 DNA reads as TGCAGCGTTGTTGAGTCAACCTACGAGCAGTACTTC.

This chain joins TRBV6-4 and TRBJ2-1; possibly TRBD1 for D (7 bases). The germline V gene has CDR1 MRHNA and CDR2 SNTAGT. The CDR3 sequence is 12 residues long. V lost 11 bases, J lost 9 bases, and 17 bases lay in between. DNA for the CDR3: TGTGCCTGCCGACAGGGAGGAAGTGAGCAGTTCTTC. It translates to CACRQGGSEQFF.

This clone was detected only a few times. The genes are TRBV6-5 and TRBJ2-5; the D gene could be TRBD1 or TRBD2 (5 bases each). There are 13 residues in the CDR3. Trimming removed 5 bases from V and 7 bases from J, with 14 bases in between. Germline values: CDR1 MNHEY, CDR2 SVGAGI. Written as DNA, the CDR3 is TGTGCCAGCAGTGCCGGGACCTCAGGGACCCAGTACTTC. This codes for CASSAGTSGTQYF.

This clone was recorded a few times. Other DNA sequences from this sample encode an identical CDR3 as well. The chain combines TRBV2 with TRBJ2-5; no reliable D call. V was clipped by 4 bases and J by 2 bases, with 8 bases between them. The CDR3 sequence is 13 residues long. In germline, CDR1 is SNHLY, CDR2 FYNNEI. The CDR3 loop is CASSGQAQETQYF. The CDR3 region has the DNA TGTGCCAGCAGTGGCCAGGCTCAAGAGACCCAGTACTTC.

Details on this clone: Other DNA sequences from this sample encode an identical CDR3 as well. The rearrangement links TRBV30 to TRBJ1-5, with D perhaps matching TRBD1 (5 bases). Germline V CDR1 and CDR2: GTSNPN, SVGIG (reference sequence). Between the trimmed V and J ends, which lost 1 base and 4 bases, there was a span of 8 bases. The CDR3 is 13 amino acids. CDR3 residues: CAWSGQPNQPQHF. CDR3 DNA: TGTGCCTGGAGTGGACAGCCTAATCAGCCCCAGCATTTT.

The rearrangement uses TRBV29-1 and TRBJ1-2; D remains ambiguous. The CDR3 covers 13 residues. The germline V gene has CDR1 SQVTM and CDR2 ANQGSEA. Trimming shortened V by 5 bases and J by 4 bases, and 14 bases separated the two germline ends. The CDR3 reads CSVNLPGSYGYTF. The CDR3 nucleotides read TGCAGCGTTAATCTCCCGGGGAGCTATGGCTACACCTTC. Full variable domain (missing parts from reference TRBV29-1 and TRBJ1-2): SAVISQKPSRDICQRGTSLTIQCQVDSQVTMMFWYRQQPGQSLTLIATANQGSEATYESGFVIDKFPISRPNLTFSTLTVSNMSPEDSSIYLCSVNLPGSYGYTFGSGTRLTVV.

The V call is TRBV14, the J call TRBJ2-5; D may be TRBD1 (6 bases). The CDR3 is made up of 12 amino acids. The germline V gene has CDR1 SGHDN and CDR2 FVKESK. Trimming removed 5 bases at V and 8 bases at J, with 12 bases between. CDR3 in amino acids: CASSWDTSTQYF. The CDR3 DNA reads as TGTGCCAGCAGCTGGGACACCAGTACCCAGTACTTC.

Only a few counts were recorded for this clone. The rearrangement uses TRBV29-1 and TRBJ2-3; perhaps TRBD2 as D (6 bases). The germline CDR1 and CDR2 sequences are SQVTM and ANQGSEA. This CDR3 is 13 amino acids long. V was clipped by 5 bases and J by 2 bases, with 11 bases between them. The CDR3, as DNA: TGCAGCGTTCAGTGGGGGGTCACAGATACGCAGTATTTT. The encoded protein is CSVQWGVTDTQYF.

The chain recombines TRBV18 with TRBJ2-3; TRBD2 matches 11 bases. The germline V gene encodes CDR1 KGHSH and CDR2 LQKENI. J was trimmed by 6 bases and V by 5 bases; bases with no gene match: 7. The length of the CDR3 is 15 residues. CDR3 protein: CASSIRSGGADTQYF. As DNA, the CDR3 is TGTGCCAGCTCAATTCGTAGCGGGGGGGCCGATACGCAGTATTTT.

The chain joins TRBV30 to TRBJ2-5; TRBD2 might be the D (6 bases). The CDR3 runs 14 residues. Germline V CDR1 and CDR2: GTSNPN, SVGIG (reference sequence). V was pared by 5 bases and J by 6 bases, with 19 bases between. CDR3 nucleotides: TGTGCCTGGGCCGCGGAGGGGCTGGGAAAGACCCAGTACTTC. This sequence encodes CAWAAEGLGKTQYF. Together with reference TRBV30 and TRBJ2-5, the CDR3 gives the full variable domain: SQTIHQWPATLVQPVGSPLSLECTVEGTSNPNLYWYRQAAGRGLQLLFYSVGIGQISSEVPQNLSASRPQDRQFILSSKKLLLSDSGFYLCAWAAEGLGKTQYFGPGTRLLVL.

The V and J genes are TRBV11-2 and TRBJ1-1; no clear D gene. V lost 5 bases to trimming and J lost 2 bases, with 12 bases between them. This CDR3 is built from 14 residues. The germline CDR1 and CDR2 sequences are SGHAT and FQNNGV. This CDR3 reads CASSADRYNTEAFF. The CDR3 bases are TGTGCCAGCAGCGCGGACCGATATAACACTGAAGCTTTCTTT.

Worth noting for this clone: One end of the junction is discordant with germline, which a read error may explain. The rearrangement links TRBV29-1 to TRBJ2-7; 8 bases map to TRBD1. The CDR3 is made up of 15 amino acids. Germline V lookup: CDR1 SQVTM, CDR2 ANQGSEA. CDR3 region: CSVEGGGRGLSEQYF. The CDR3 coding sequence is TGCAGCGTAGAAGGAGGGGGCAGGGGGCTCTCCGAGCAGTACTTC.

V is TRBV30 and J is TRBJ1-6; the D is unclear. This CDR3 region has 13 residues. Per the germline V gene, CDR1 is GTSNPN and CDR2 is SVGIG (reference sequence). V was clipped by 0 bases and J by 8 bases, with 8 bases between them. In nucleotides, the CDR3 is TGTGCCTGGAGTGTAACTTTGGATTCACCCCTCCACTTT. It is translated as CAWSVTLDSPLHF.

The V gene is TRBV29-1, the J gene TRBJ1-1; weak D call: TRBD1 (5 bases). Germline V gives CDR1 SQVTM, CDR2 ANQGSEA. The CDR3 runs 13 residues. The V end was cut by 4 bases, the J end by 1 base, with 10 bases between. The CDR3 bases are TGCAGCGTTGGCGAACAGGCGAACACTGAAGCTTTCTTT. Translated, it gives CSVGEQANTEAFF.

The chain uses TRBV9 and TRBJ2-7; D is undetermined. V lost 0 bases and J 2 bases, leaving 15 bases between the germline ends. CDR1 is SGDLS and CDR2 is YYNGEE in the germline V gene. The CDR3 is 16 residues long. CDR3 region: CASSVAGDGSTYEQYF. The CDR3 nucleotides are TGTGCCAGCAGCGTAGCTGGGGATGGAAGTACCTACGAGCAGTACTTC.

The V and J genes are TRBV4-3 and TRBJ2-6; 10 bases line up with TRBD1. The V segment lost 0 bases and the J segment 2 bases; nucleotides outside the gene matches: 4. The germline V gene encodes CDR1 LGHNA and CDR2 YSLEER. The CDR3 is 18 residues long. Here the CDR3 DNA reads TGCGCCAGCAGCCAAGATGGGACAGGGGCCGCTGGGGCCAACGTCCTGACTTTC. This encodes CASSQDGTGAAGANVLTF.

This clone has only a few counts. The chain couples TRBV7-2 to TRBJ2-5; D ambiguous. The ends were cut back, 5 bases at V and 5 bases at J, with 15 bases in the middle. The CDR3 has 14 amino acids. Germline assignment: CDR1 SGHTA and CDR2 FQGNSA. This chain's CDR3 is CASSPGRFRETQYF. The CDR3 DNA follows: TGTGCCAGCAGCCCCGGCCGTTTTCGGGAGACCCAGTACTTC.

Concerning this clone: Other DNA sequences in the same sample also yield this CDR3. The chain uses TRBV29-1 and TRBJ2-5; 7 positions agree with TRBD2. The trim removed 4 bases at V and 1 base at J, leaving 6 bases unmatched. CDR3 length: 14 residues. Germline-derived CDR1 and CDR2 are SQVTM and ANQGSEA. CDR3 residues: CSVGRRGGQETQYF. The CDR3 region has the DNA TGCAGCGTTGGTCGGCGCGGGGGCCAAGAGACCCAGTACTTC.